This T cell receptor beta chain emerged from a study of blood T cells in healthy people across ages. A second about 7 to 12 cycle PCR used barcoded and J-beta primers. A single record per CDR3 protein comes from TCRdb applying MiXCR to the 5' RACE reads. The table lists around 1,000,000 distinct CDR3 sequences, approximately 25% of them singletons. This CDR3 comprises 14 residues. The junction had 8 bases not matched to a gene; V was cut back by 5 bases and J by 8 bases. The V gene's germline CDR1 is LGHNA and CDR2 YSLEER. The data also belong to a second study, concerning T cells of mothers and their children.

Sequenced input: blood. The source of this sequence is a girl aged 2-15 years in good health. V and J are TRBV4-3 and TRBJ2-3; 9 bases line up with TRBD1. CDR3 coding DNA: TGCGCCAGCAGCGGAGACAGGGGGTCGGGTACGCAGTATTTT. Its protein product is CASSGDRGSGTQYF.